Listed here are 10 T cell receptor beta chains from one sample, sequenced in a study of cytomegalovirus exposure and HLA in healthy donors. Primers for the PCR totalled 60 Vbeta and 13 Jbeta. The method was immunoSEQ multiplex PCR; TCRdb's version includes in-frame clones alone and lacks a portion of them. In the table there are 200,000 to 250,000 clones, 70% of which are singletons. Sequenced material: PBMCs. These receptor sequences come from a man in his forties in good health and CMV-seropositive.

This clone was detected only once. This chain connects TRBV6-6 to TRBJ1-6, with D perhaps matching TRBD1 (5 bases). This CDR3 region has 14 residues. V shed 0 bases and J shed 11 bases, with 11 bases lying between them. Germline loops: CDR1 MNHNY, CDR2 SVGAGI (reference sequence). CDR3 loop: CASSYSVGEAPLHF. CDR3 bases: TGTGCCAGCAGTTACTCGGTAGGGGAGGCACCCCTCCACTTT.

The sample holds a few counts of this clone. The rearrangement joins TRBV5-1 to TRBJ1-6; D is perhaps TRBD1 (6 bases). CDR1 is SGHRS and CDR2 is YFSETQ in the germline V gene. The CDR3 spans 15 residues. Trimming took 1 base from V and 7 from J, leaving 12 bases between them. The CDR3 DNA is TGCGCCAGCAGCTTGTATAGGGGGGGAAATTCACCCCTCCACTTT. Amino acid sequence: CASSLYRGGNSPLHF. The whole variable domain, filled in from reference TRBV5-1 and TRBJ1-6, reads KAGVTQTPRYLIKTRGQQVTLSCSPISGHRSVSWYQQTPGQGLQFLFEYFSETQRNKGNFPGRFSGRQFSNSRSEMNVSTLELGDSALYLCASSLYRGGNSPLHFGNGTRLTVT.

The chain recombines TRBV4-1 with TRBJ1-4; no firm D call. CDR3 length: 17 residues. Deletions cut 5 bases from V and 5 bases from J, with 21 bases between. CDR1 is MGHRA and CDR2 is YSYEKL in the germline V gene. The CDR3 here is CASSSILARGRNEKLFF. CDR3 nucleotide sequence: TGCGCCAGCAGCTCCATCTTGGCCCGGGGAAGGAATGAAAAACTGTTTTTT.

This chain uses TRBV2 with TRBJ1-2; D unclear. This CDR3 is 14 amino acids long. In germline, CDR1 is SNHLY, CDR2 FYNNEI. The V end lost 0 bases, the J end lost 4 bases, and 9 bases lay between the germline ends. Written as DNA, the CDR3 is TGTGCCAGCAGTGAAGCGAGTTCGTCCTATGGCTACACCTTC. Translating gives CASSEASSSYGYTF.

The chain joins TRBV6-5 to TRBJ2-5; 11 bases map to TRBD2. The J call is doubtful: the DNA matches TRBJ2-7 better. Per the germline V gene, CDR1 is MNHEY and CDR2 is SVGAGI. CDR3 length: 15 amino acids. The CDR3 nucleotides read TGTGCCAGCACCCAAGGCACTAGCGGGGGCTACGAGCAGTACTTC. As protein: CASTQGTSGGYEQYF.

A single count supports this clone. The gene calls are TRBV7-2 and TRBJ2-2; 12 bases map to TRBD2. The V and J ends lost 4 bases and 1 base, in that order; junction bases with no gene match: 10. Germline V CDR1 and CDR2: SGHTA, FQGNSA. The CDR3 loop spans 19 amino acids. The CDR3 DNA follows: TGTGCCAGCAGCTCCGTGACTAGCGGGGGCTACCAGAACACCGGGGAGCTGTTTTTT. Its protein is CASSSVTSGGYQNTGELFF. Together with reference TRBV7-2 and TRBJ2-2, the CDR3 gives the full variable domain: GAGVSQSPSNKVTEKGKDVELRCDPISGHTALYWYRQSLGQGLEFLIYFQGNSAPDKSGLPSDRFSAERTGGSVSTLTIQRTQQEDSAVYLCASSSVTSGGYQNTGELFFGEGSRLTVL.

The rearrangement joins TRBV5-1 to TRBJ2-5; 10 positions agree with TRBD2. Germline loops: CDR1 SGHRS, CDR2 YFSETQ. With 3 bases clipped from V and 4 bases from J, the junction kept 6 bases outside the gene matches. The length of the CDR3 is 15 residues. CDR3 nucleotide sequence: TGCGCCAGCAGCTCGTTAGCGGGGGGCCGAGAGACCCAGTACTTC. Amino acid sequence: CASSSLAGGRETQYF.

The table lists this clone with a count of one. The chain joins TRBV15 to TRBJ2-1; 10 nucleotides agree with TRBD1. The CDR3 length is 15 residues. Germline loops: CDR1 LNHNV, CDR2 YYDKDF (reference sequence). The V segment lost 3 bases and the J segment 8 bases; nucleotides outside the gene matches: 7. The CDR3 region is CATSSSDRGLYEQFF. The CDR3 DNA reads as TGTGCCACCAGCAGTTCAGACAGGGGGCTGTATGAGCAGTTCTTC.

The rearrangement links TRBV10-3 to TRBJ1-1; TRBD1 matches 10 bases. This CDR3 has 15 residues. The germline V gene encodes CDR1 ENHRY and CDR2 SYGVKD. Losses at the gene ends were 4 bases for V and 1 base for J; bases not matched to a gene: 3. DNA for the CDR3: TGTGCCATCAGTGCCCGGGACAGGGGGAACACTGAAGCTTTCTTT. Its protein product is CAISARDRGNTEAFF.

Here the CDR3 reads CASSQVGQGIDEQYF. In nucleotides, the CDR3 is TGCGCCAGCAGCCAAGTGGGACAGGGGATCGACGAGCAGTACTTC. V and J are TRBV4-3 and TRBJ2-7, with 10 bases matching TRBD1. CDR3 length equals 15 residues. Germline assignment: CDR1 LGHNA and CDR2 YSLEER. V lost 1 base to trimming and J lost 5 bases; unmatched junction nucleotides: 5.